This TCR beta chain was sequenced during a study of cytomegalovirus exposure and HLA in healthy donors. General study points: Cytomegalovirus association was listed for 164 TCR beta chains.

About this clone: Its antigen remains unidentified.

This CDR3 has 20 residues. Unmatched junction bases numbered 15, after V lost 6 bases and J lost 1 base. Germline V CDR1 and CDR2: SGHNT, YYREEE (reference sequence). Measured with immunoSEQ multiplex PCR; TCRdb has only the in-frame clones, and not every one. The table shows 140,000 to 150,000 clones, with about 94% occurring only once. Sequenced: PBMCs. V is TRBV5-4 and J is TRBJ2-3, with 15 bases lining up with TRBD2. This TCR was recovered from a man aged 18 to 29 in good health and CMV-seropositive. The CDR3 spells CASTRGSGLAGGPGTDTQYF. DNA of the CDR3: TGTGCCAGCACCCGAGGGAGCGGACTAGCGGGAGGGCCCGGCACAGATACGCAGTATTTT.